Given below is one T cell receptor beta chain in context. Its target is unknown. Germline-derived CDR1 and CDR2 are LGHDT and YNNKEL (reference sequence). V gave up 6 bases and J gave up 10 bases, with 13 bases separating them. The CDR3 runs to 12 residues. Each CDR3 protein gets one entry after TCRdb re-called the RT-PCR reads with MiXCR. In the table there are approximately 530,000 distinct CDR3 sequences, less than 10% of which are singletons. The data stem from a study of response to subunit inactivated influenza vaccine. Study-wide results and limits: Only a handful of new T cells, the authors suggested, are recruited with each seasonal influenza vaccination.

This material consisted of PBMCs from blood, taken roughly 24 months after vaccination. The receptor's source is a man in his fifties or sixties who received an inactivated influenza vaccine. This chain joins TRBV3-1 and TRBJ2-1, with D perhaps TRBD1 (6 bases). CDR3: CASSSRGREQFF. CDR3 sequence (DNA): TGTGCCAGCAGTTCCAGGGGCAGGGAGCAGTTCTTC.